A selection of T cell receptor beta chains follows, all from one sample in a study of a mutant IDH1 vaccine in newly diagnosed glioma. Clones were sequenced by immunoSEQ multiplex PCR, and TCRdb holds only the in-frame ones, with some missing. This sample has about 65,000 clones; around 83% occur once, and the top ten carry less than 5%. For these TCRs, the target antigens are not known. The material was PBMCs, obtained from a glioma patient whose treatment included an IDH1 peptide vaccine. Source of these receptors: a man aged 25-40 years with glioma. Both conserved end residues are part of each CDR3. The order of the fields is D gene, clone size, J gene, V gene, CDR3 DNA, CDR3 protein. D genes are given only for firm matches. For some rows the clone size is stated as once, few or many, or as a class when expanded; others skip it.

d_gene: NA; abundance: NA; j_gene: TRBJ1-6; v_gene: TRBV6-6; CDR3nt: TGTGCCAGCAGGGAGGCCCAAACGAATTCACCCCTCCACTTT; CDR3aa: CASREAQTNSPLHF
d_gene: TRBD1; abundance: NA; j_gene: TRBJ2-7; v_gene: TRBV19; CDR3nt: TGTGCCAGTAGTCCCGGGACAGTCCCCTACGAGCAGTACTTC; CDR3aa: CASSPGTVPYEQYF
d_gene: NA; abundance: NA; j_gene: TRBJ1-6; v_gene: TRBV9; CDR3nt: TGTGCCAGCAGCGTAGCGGACTATAATTCACCCCTCCACTTT; CDR3aa: CASSVADYNSPLHF
d_gene: NA; abundance: NA; j_gene: TRBJ2-7; v_gene: TRBV9; CDR3nt: TGTGCCAGCAGCACAACAAGGGACTTATGGTACGAGCAGTACTTC; CDR3aa: CASSTTRDLWYEQYF
d_gene: TRBD1; abundance: NA; j_gene: TRBJ1-2; v_gene: TRBV27; CDR3nt: TGTGCCAGCAAAACCGGGACAGGGGTCGGCTACACCTTC; CDR3aa: CASKTGTGVGYTF
d_gene: TRBD1; abundance: NA; j_gene: TRBJ2-7; v_gene: TRBV30; CDR3nt: TGTGCCTGGAGTGTACAGGGGGCCTACGAGCAGTACTTC; CDR3aa: CAWSVQGAYEQYF
d_gene: NA; abundance: NA; j_gene: TRBJ1-1; v_gene: TRBV2; CDR3nt: TGTGCCAGCAAAATGACGGTGAACACTGAAGCTTTCTTT; CDR3aa: CASKMTVNTEAFF
d_gene: NA; abundance: NA; j_gene: TRBJ1-1; v_gene: TRBV4-1; CDR3nt: TGCGCCAGCAGCCAAGTGGTATCTGCAGGGAGGAACACTGAAGCTTTCTTT; CDR3aa: CASSQVVSAGRNTEAFF
d_gene: NA; abundance: few; j_gene: TRBJ1-2; v_gene: TRBV19; CDR3nt: TGTGCCAGTAGTAAGCGGACAGAAGCTAACTATGGCTACACCTTC; CDR3aa: CASSKRTEANYGYTF
d_gene: NA; abundance: NA; j_gene: TRBJ2-1; v_gene: TRBV7-7; CDR3nt: TGTGCCAGCAGCTTAGGCTCGGGCAGTCACAATGAGCAGTTCTTC; CDR3aa: CASSLGSGSHNEQFF
d_gene: NA; abundance: once; j_gene: TRBJ2-7; v_gene: TRBV11-2; CDR3nt: TGTGCCAGCAGCTCCCTTACCCCCAAGGACGAGCAGTACTTC; CDR3aa: CASSSLTPKDEQYF
d_gene: TRBD2; abundance: NA; j_gene: TRBJ2-1; v_gene: TRBV7-9; CDR3nt: TGTGCCAGCAGCTCAGGACTAGCGGGGGGCGTGTTCTTC; CDR3aa: CASSSGLAGGVFF
d_gene: TRBD1; abundance: NA; j_gene: TRBJ1-4; v_gene: TRBV7-8; CDR3nt: TGTGCCAGCAGCCTCCGGGACAGGGCTAATGAAAAACTGTTTTTT; CDR3aa: CASSLRDRANEKLFF
d_gene: TRBD1; abundance: NA; j_gene: TRBJ2-3; v_gene: TRBV19; CDR3nt: TGTGCCAGTAGTATCCAGGGGGCAGATACGCAGTATTTT; CDR3aa: CASSIQGADTQYF
d_gene: NA; abundance: few; j_gene: TRBJ1-2; v_gene: TRBV28; CDR3nt: TGTGCCAGCAGTCCCGGGGGGTTCGGGAACTATGGCTACACCTTC; CDR3aa: CASSPGGFGNYGYTF
d_gene: TRBD1; abundance: NA; j_gene: TRBJ1-2; v_gene: TRBV5-1; CDR3nt: TGCGCCAGCAGCTTGGCGTCGGGACAGGGGACCTATGGCTACACCTTC; CDR3aa: CASSLASGQGTYGYTF
d_gene: TRBD1; abundance: NA; j_gene: TRBJ1-5; v_gene: TRBV28; CDR3nt: TGTGCCAGCAGGTCCGGGACAGGGGGCCGACAGCCCCAGCATTTT; CDR3aa: CASRSGTGGRQPQHF
d_gene: NA; abundance: NA; j_gene: TRBJ2-7; v_gene: TRBV9; CDR3nt: TGTGCCAGCAGCCCGGGGGACTTCGCTCACTACGAGCAGTACTTC; CDR3aa: CASSPGDFAHYEQYF
d_gene: NA; abundance: NA; j_gene: TRBJ2-1; v_gene: TRBV2; CDR3nt: TGTGCCAGCAGTGAAATGGGGCTGGGGACACAGCAGTTCTTC; CDR3aa: CASSEMGLGTQQFF
d_gene: NA; abundance: NA; j_gene: TRBJ2-3; v_gene: TRBV19; CDR3nt: TGTGCCAGTAGTATCGGACTGTGGGATACGCAGTATTTT; CDR3aa: CASSIGLWDTQYF
d_gene: NA; abundance: NA; j_gene: TRBJ2-6; v_gene: TRBV12-5; CDR3nt: TGTGCTAGTGGTCCCGGGGACTCTGGGGCCAACGTCCTGACTTTC; CDR3aa: CASGPGDSGANVLTF
d_gene: TRBD1; abundance: NA; j_gene: TRBJ1-2; v_gene: TRBV29-1; CDR3nt: TGCAGCGTTGAAGAGGGGACAGGCAGCTATGGCTACACCTTC; CDR3aa: CSVEEGTGSYGYTF
d_gene: NA; abundance: once; j_gene: TRBJ1-1; v_gene: TRBV2; CDR3nt: TGTGCCAGCGGGGAGACTGAAGCTTTCTTT; CDR3aa: CASGETEAFF
d_gene: NA; abundance: NA; j_gene: TRBJ2-7; v_gene: TRBV11-2; CDR3nt: TGTGCCAGCAGCTTACCTGCATCACAGTCCTACGAGCAGTACTTC; CDR3aa: CASSLPASQSYEQYF
d_gene: TRBD1; abundance: NA; j_gene: TRBJ2-1; v_gene: TRBV7-9; CDR3nt: TGTGCCAGCAGCACCCGGGACAGGGACTCTGGGCAGTTCTTC; CDR3aa: CASSTRDRDSGQFF
d_gene: TRBD2; abundance: NA; j_gene: TRBJ2-3; v_gene: TRBV7-2; CDR3nt: TGTGCCAGCAGCTTATTAAACGGGGGGAGCACAGATACGCAGTATTTT; CDR3aa: CASSLLNGGSTDTQYF